This record covers a single TCR beta chain. The antigen is undetermined. Following extraction, RNA underwent reverse transcription to cDNA, which served as the sequencing template. The assay was immunoSEQ multiplex PCR, and TCRdb's table has in-frame clones only and misses some. This table has roughly 140,000 clones, about 53% appearing once. In alopecia areata patients, both lesional scalp punch biopsies and peripheral blood were collected. Investigators sorted PBMCs to obtain both CD4+ and CD8+ T cells. The record originates from a study of CD8+ T cells in alopecia areata. Broader study findings: Scalp sequencing also captures normal skin's resident alphabeta T cells.

Trimming shortened V by 0 bases and J by 0 bases, and 14 bases separated the two germline ends. From germline, CDR1 is MNHNS and CDR2 SASEGT. The CDR3 covers 17 residues. The V call is TRBV6-1, the J call TRBJ1-1; no clear D gene. The source is a human donor with alopecia areata. The sequenced sample was CD8+ T cells sorted from blood, obtained at week 0. CDR3 nucleotide sequence: TGTGCCAGCAGTGAAGCATCAAGACCGGCAGTGAACACTGAAGCTTTCTTT. Amino acids: CASSEASRPAVNTEAFF.